The 27 T cell receptor beta chains listed next were all sequenced from one sample in a study of PD-L1 blockade in urothelial cancer. As to time point: pretreatment peripheral blood. Method: immunoSEQ multiplex PCR; TCRdb's copy keeps in-frame clones and lacks some. Of tens of thousands of clones detected, about 83% appear once; the ten largest clones hold about 14%. Sequenced material: PBMCs, taken around atezolizumab (anti-PD-L1) treatment. Every receptor here comes from a woman in her fifties or sixties with urothelial cancer.

This rearrangement joins TRBV7-2 to TRBJ1-3, with D possibly being TRBD1 (6 bases). The germline gives CDR1 SGHTA, CDR2 FQGNSA. The CDR3 contains 13 residues. Trimming shortened V by 8 bases and J by 1 base, and 9 bases separated the two germline ends. The CDR3 DNA sequence: TGTGCCAGCGGCAGGGGATCTGGAAACACCATATATTTT. It is translated as CASGRGSGNTIYF. The whole variable domain, filled in from reference TRBV7-2 and TRBJ1-3, reads GAGVSQSPSNKVTEKGKDVELRCDPISGHTALYWYRQSLGQGLEFLIYFQGNSAPDKSGLPSDRFSAERTGGSVSTLTIQRTQQEDSAVYLCASGRGSGNTIYFGEGSWLTVV.

This rearrangement joins TRBV5-1 to TRBJ2-5; TRBD2 matches at 11 bases. With V trimmed by 4 bases and J by 2 bases, 4 bases remained unmatched. CDR1 and CDR2 (germline): SGHRS, YFSETQ. The CDR3 contains 15 residues. DNA of the CDR3: TGCGCCAGCAGCCCAGGGACTAGCGGTCAAGAGACCCAGTACTTC. This encodes CASSPGTSGQETQYF.

This chain uses TRBV10-2 with TRBJ2-7; weak D call: TRBD2 (6 bases). The CDR3 consists of 11 residues. V dropped 6 bases and J dropped 3 bases, with 6 bases sitting between them. The germline gives CDR1 WSHSY, CDR2 SAAADI. CDR3 residues: CASRGGYEQYF. In nucleotides, the CDR3 is TGCGCCAGCAGGGGGGGCTACGAGCAGTACTTC.

This chain connects TRBV5-6 to TRBJ1-2, with D uncertain. The CDR3 contains 13 residues. Germline V CDR1 and CDR2: SGHDT, YYEEEE. The ends were cut back, 0 bases at V and 3 bases at J, with 6 bases in the middle. CDR3 DNA sequence: TGTGCCAGCAGCTTGGGAGGAGACTATGGCTACACCTTC. Amino acid sequence: CASSLGGDYGYTF.

The rearrangement uses TRBV6-4 and TRBJ1-2; D possibly corresponds to TRBD1 (6 bases). This CDR3 is built from 15 residues. Between the trimmed V and J ends, which lost 6 bases and 7 bases, there was a span of 21 bases. In germline, CDR1 is MRHNA, CDR2 SNTAGT. Here the CDR3 reads CASSAGTGQSSGYTF. The CDR3 nucleotides read TGTGCCAGCAGCGCCGGAACCGGACAGTCCTCTGGCTACACCTTC.

V usage is TRBV5-1 and J usage is TRBJ1-4; possibly TRBD1 for D (5 bases). There are 14 residues in the CDR3. CDR1 SGHRS and CDR2 YFSETQ come from the germline V gene. V lost 4 bases, J lost 5 bases, and 12 bases lay in between. CDR3 sequence: CASSPPGVNEKLFF. The DNA of the CDR3 is TGCGCCAGCAGCCCGCCGGGGGTCAATGAAAAACTGTTTTTT.

The genes are TRBV5-1 and TRBJ2-2; a possible D gene is TRBD2 (5 bases). CDR1 is SGHRS and CDR2 is YFSETQ in the germline V gene. The CDR3 extends over 14 amino acids. V lost 1 base and J 4 bases, leaving 8 bases between the germline ends. CDR3: CASSLSGTTGELFF. DNA of the CDR3: TGCGCCAGCAGCTTGAGCGGAACCACCGGGGAGCTGTTTTTT.

The chain combines TRBV10-3 with TRBJ1-6, with 11 bases that match TRBD1. V lost 2 bases, J lost 9 bases, and 6 bases stayed unmatched. The V gene's germline CDR1 is ENHRY and CDR2 SYGVKD. The CDR3 has 16 residues. CDR3: CAISEADRGPVSPLHF. CDR3 DNA: TGTGCCATCAGTGAGGCGGACAGGGGGCCGGTTTCACCCCTCCACTTT.

This clone was seen just once. The chain combines TRBV25-1 with TRBJ2-2; 9 nucleotides align to TRBD2. CDR1 is MGHDK, CDR2 SYGVNS, per germline. Trimming took 3 bases from V and 5 from J; bases not matched to a gene: 13. CDR3 length: 18 residues. This chain's CDR3 is CASSDPGLLAGRTGELFF. In DNA form, the CDR3 reads TGTGCCAGCAGTGATCCGGGTCTGCTAGCGGGACGTACCGGGGAGCTGTTTTTT.

This chain links TRBV7-8 with TRBJ2-7; 9 bases agree with TRBD1. This CDR3 has 15 residues. V was pared by 4 bases and J by 2 bases, with 6 bases of the junction left unmatched. Germline V CDR1 and CDR2: SGHVS, FQNEAQ. The CDR3 nucleotides read TGTGCCAGCAGCTACTCCCGGGACAGGGCCTACGAGCAGTACTTC. Its translation is CASSYSRDRAYEQYF.

The chain recombines TRBV11-2 with TRBJ2-1, with 8 nucleotides matching TRBD1. CDR3 length: 15 residues. The germline gives CDR1 SGHAT, CDR2 FQNNGV. V lost 1 base to trimming and J lost 4 bases; unmatched junction nucleotides: 3. The chain's CDR3 is CASSLARGLYNEQFF. The CDR3 DNA follows: TGTGCCAGCAGCTTAGCCAGGGGGCTTTACAATGAGCAGTTCTTC.

The genes are TRBV6-6 and TRBJ2-7; a possible D gene is TRBD2 (6 bases). From germline, CDR1 is MNHNY and CDR2 SVGAGI (reference sequence). Trimming removed 6 bases at V and 3 bases at J, with 15 bases between. CDR3 length equals 14 residues. The CDR3 spells CASSRLGTYYEQYF. The CDR3 DNA reads as TGTGCCAGCAGCCGTCTCGGGACTTACTACGAGCAGTACTTC.

This rearrangement joins TRBV27 to TRBJ2-1; 14 bases agree with TRBD2. The CDR3 spans 15 residues. The V and J ends lost 7 bases and 10 bases, in that order; junction bases with no gene match: 9. Germline values: CDR1 MNHEY, CDR2 SMNVEV (reference sequence). The CDR3 loop is CASTKTSGRAGEQFF. The CDR3 region has the DNA TGTGCCAGCACCAAGACTAGCGGGAGGGCCGGGGAGCAGTTCTTC.

The rearrangement joins TRBV11-1 to TRBJ2-3, with D perhaps TRBD2 (6 bases). Trimming cost V 3 bases and J 2 bases, with 12 bases left between them. Germline loops: CDR1 SGHAT, CDR2 FQDESV (reference sequence). CDR3 length: 15 residues. CDR3 nucleotide sequence: TGTGCCAGCAGCTTCCAGCGGGTTAACACAGATACGCAGTATTTT. Translation gives CASSFQRVNTDTQYF.

The chain couples TRBV11-3 to TRBJ2-5; 14 bases match TRBD2. This CDR3 is built from 17 residues. Germline V gene sequence: CDR1 SGHNT, CDR2 YENEEA. Germline trimming cut 1 base from V and 1 base from J; bases unmatched to any gene: 2. CDR3 protein: CASSLGGLAGAQETQYF. The CDR3 DNA sequence: TGTGCCAGCAGCTTAGGGGGACTAGCGGGAGCCCAAGAGACCCAGTACTTC.

This chain uses TRBV7-9 with TRBJ2-3, with D possibly being TRBD2 (6 bases). Germline V CDR1 and CDR2: SEHNR, FQNEAQ (reference sequence). The CDR3 has 13 residues. The V and J ends lost 8 bases and 5 bases respectively, with 14 bases between them. The CDR3 DNA follows: TGTGCCAGCTCAATGGACGGGGGAGATACGCAGTATTTT. Amino acids: CASSMDGGDTQYF.

Only a few counts were recorded for this clone. The genes are TRBV4-1 and TRBJ2-7, with TRBD1 matching 9 bases. V gave up 4 bases and J gave up 5 bases; unmatched junction bases: 9. This CDR3 is 15 amino acids long. The germline CDR1 and CDR2 sequences are MGHRA and YSYEKL. CDR3: CASSPWTGVKNEQYF. For the CDR3, the DNA is TGCGCCAGCAGCCCATGGACAGGGGTGAAGAACGAGCAGTACTTC.

V and J are TRBV27 and TRBJ2-7, with 7 bases fitting TRBD1. Germline trimming cut 5 bases from V and 5 bases from J; bases unmatched to any gene: 6. The CDR3 consists of 13 residues. Germline assignment: CDR1 MNHEY and CDR2 SMNVEV (reference sequence). The CDR3 spells CASSTRQGHEQYF. The CDR3 DNA reads as TGTGCCAGCAGTACCCGACAGGGCCACGAGCAGTACTTC.

The genes are TRBV10-1 and TRBJ2-2; 7 positions agree with TRBD1. Per germline, CDR1 WNHNN and CDR2 SYGVQD (reference sequence). The CDR3 is 19 residues long. Trimming took 2 bases from V and 2 from J; bases not matched to a gene: 14. CDR3 loop: CASSESRGRWTFNTGELFF. CDR3 nucleotides: TGCGCCAGCAGTGAGAGTAGGGGGCGATGGACCTTCAACACCGGGGAGCTGTTTTTT.

The V call is TRBV11-2, the J call TRBJ1-3; D is ambiguous. Looked up from germline, CDR1 is SGHAT and CDR2 is FQNNGV. The CDR3 sequence is 16 residues long. Trimming removed 1 base at V and 0 bases at J, with 10 bases between. The CDR3, as DNA: TGTGCCAGCAGCTTAGTGAGGTTTGGCTCTGGAAACACCATATATTTT. It is translated as CASSLVRFGSGNTIYF.

The V gene is TRBV7-2, the J gene TRBJ2-2; 9 nucleotides agree with TRBD1. The CDR3 consists of 17 residues. The trim removed 5 bases at V and 0 bases at J, leaving 7 bases unmatched. From germline, CDR1 is SGHTA and CDR2 FQGNSA. The DNA for the CDR3 is TGTGCCAGCAGCCATTACAGGGGGCCGTCGAACACCGGGGAGCTGTTTTTT. This encodes CASSHYRGPSNTGELFF.

The V call is TRBV2, the J call TRBJ1-2; D might be TRBD1 (5 bases). CDR1 SNHLY and CDR2 FYNNEI come from the germline V gene. CDR3 length: 12 residues. V was clipped by 8 bases and J by 6 bases, with 13 bases between them. Here the CDR3 reads CASGAQRDGYTF. The DNA for the CDR3 is TGTGCCAGCGGGGCGCAGCGTGATGGCTACACCTTC. The full variable domain, its missing parts supplied by reference TRBV2 and TRBJ1-2, is EPEVTQTPSHQVTQMGQEVILRCVPISNHLYFYWYRQILGQKVEFLVSFYNNEISEKSEIFDDQFSVERPDGSNFTLKIRSTKLEDSAMYFCASGAQRDGYTFGSGTRLTVV.

The rearrangement links TRBV25-1 to TRBJ1-2; 7 bases map to TRBD1. The V and J ends lost 1 base and 2 bases, in that order; junction bases with no gene match: 10. The CDR3 has 17 amino acids. Per germline, CDR1 MGHDK and CDR2 SYGVNS. The CDR3 loop is CASSESTILQGNYGYTF. The CDR3 DNA reads TGTGCCAGCAGTGAATCTACCATCTTACAGGGGAACTATGGCTACACCTTC.

The chain is built from TRBV6-5 and TRBJ1-2; tentative D call: TRBD1 (5 bases). The CDR3 runs to 13 residues. Trimming left V 2 bases short and J 5 bases short, with 9 bases between. Germline V gene lookup returns CDR1 MNHEY and CDR2 SVGAGI. As DNA, the CDR3 is TGTGCCAGCAGTTACGACAGCATATATGGCTACACCTTC. Translated, it gives CASSYDSIYGYTF.

This chain links TRBV10-3 with TRBJ2-3; D perhaps matches TRBD2 (6 bases). The CDR3 is made up of 14 amino acids. The germline CDR1 and CDR2 sequences are ENHRY and SYGVKD. The germline V and J ends were trimmed by 2 bases and 0 bases, with 6 bases remaining between them. The CDR3 nucleotides read TGTGCCATCAGTGAGAGCGGGAGCACAGATACGCAGTATTTT. It translates to CAISESGSTDTQYF.

CDR3 nucleotide sequence: TGTGCCAGCAGCCTTCCGGGACTCCGGTTTTTGGGTGAGCAGTTCTTC. Amino acid sequence: CASSLPGLRFLGEQFF. The chain combines TRBV14 with TRBJ2-1; TRBD2 might be the D (6 bases). Trimming removed 4 bases from V and 9 bases from J, with 22 bases in between. The CDR3 extends over 16 amino acids. From germline, CDR1 is SGHDN and CDR2 FVKESK.

The chain recombines TRBV2 with TRBJ2-1; TRBD2 aligns across 9 bases. The CDR3 length is 15 residues. The germline CDR1 and CDR2 sequences are SNHLY and FYNNEI. The J segment lost 4 bases and the V segment lost 3 bases, leaving 4 bases of the junction unmatched. The CDR3 nucleotides are TGTGCCAGCAGTGATGCGGGGGGGGAATACAATGAGCAGTTCTTC. Amino acid sequence: CASSDAGGEYNEQFF.